This T cell receptor beta chain derives from a study of blood T cells in healthy people across ages. Primers used in a second PCR of roughly 7 to 12 cycles were a sample-barcoded 5' primer and a J-beta primer mix. TCRdb redid the calling of the 5' RACE reads with MiXCR, one entry per CDR3 protein. Of over 500,000 distinct CDR3 sequences in the sample, approximately 52% are singletons; the top ten hold about 13%. CDR3 size: 14 residues. Germline CDR1 and CDR2: MGHRA and YSYEKL. Trimming removed 4 bases at V and 7 bases at J, with 13 bases between. The receptor was derived from an elderly woman in good health. Sequencing input: blood. The rearrangement uses TRBV4-1 and TRBJ1-4; D may be TRBD1 (6 bases). The CDR3 sequence: CASSPGVEAEKLFF. The CDR3 region has the DNA TGCGCCAGCAGCCCAGGGGTAGAAGCTGAAAAACTGTTTTTT.